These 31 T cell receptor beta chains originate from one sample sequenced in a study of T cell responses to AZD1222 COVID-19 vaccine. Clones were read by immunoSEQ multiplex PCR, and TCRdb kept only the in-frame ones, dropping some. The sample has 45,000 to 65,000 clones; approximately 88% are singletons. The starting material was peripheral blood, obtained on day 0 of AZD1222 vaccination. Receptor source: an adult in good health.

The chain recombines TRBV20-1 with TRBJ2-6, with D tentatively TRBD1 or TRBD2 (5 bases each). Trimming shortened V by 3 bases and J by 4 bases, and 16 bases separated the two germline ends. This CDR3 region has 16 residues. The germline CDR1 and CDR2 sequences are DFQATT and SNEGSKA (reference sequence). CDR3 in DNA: TGCAGTGCTAGTGACTCATGGGGGTACGGGGCCAACGTCCTGACTTTC. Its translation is CSASDSWGYGANVLTF.

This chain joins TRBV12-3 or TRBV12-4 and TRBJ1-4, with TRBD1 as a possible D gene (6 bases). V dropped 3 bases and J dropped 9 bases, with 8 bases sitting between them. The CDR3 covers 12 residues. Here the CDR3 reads CASSLTGQKLFF. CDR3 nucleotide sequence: TGTGCCAGCAGTTTGACAGGCCAAAAACTGTTTTTT.

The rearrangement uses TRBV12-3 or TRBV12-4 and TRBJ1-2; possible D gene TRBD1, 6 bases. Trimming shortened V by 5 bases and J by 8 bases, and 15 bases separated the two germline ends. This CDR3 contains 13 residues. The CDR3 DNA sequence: TGTGCCAGCAGTACGGGGGCCGAGAGAGGCTACACCTTC. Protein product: CASSTGAERGYTF.

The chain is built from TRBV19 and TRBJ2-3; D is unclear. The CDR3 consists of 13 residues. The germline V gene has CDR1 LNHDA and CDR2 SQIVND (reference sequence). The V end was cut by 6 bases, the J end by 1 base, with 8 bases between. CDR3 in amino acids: CASRPTGTDTQYF. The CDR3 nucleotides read TGTGCCAGTAGGCCGACTGGCACAGATACGCAGTATTTT.

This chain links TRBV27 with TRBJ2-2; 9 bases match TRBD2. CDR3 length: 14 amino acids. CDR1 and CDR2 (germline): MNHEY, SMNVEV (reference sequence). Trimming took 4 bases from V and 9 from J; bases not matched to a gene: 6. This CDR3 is CASSYVAGVRELFF. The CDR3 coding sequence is TGTGCCAGCAGTTATGTAGCGGGAGTACGGGAGCTGTTTTTT.

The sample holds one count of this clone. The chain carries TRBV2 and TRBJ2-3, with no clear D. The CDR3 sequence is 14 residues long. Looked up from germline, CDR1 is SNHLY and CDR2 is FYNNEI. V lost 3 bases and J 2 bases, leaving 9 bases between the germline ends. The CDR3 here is CASSDWAATDTQYF. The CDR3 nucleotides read TGTGCCAGCAGTGATTGGGCGGCCACAGATACGCAGTATTTT.

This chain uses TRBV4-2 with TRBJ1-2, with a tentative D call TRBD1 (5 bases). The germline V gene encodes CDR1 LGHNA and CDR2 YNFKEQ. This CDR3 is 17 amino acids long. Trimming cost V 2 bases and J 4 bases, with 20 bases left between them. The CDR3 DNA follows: TGTGCCAGCAGCCAATCTATCCGGGACGGTCCAGCCTATGGCTACACCTTC. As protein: CASSQSIRDGPAYGYTF.

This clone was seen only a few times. The CDR3 loop is CASSLGHRTGQPQHF. The CDR3 DNA sequence: TGTGCCAGCAGTTTGGGACACCGTACGGGCCAGCCCCAGCATTTT. V and J are TRBV6-5 and TRBJ1-5; D possibly corresponds to TRBD1 (6 bases). The CDR3 has 15 amino acids. Germline assignment: CDR1 MNHEY and CDR2 SVGAGI. V lost 4 bases and J 7 bases, leaving 17 bases between the germline ends.

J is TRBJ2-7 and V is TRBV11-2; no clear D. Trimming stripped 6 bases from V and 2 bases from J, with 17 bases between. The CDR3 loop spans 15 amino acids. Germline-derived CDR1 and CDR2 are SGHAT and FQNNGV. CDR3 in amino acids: CASSQSVVLTYEQYF. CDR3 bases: TGTGCCAGCAGTCAGAGCGTCGTCCTTACCTACGAGCAGTACTTC.

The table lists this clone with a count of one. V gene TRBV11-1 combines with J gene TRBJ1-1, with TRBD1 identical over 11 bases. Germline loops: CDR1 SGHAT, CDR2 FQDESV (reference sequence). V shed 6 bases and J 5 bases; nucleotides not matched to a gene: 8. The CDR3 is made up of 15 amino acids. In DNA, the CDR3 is TGTGCCAGCAGGGGTACCGGGACAGGGGGAACTGAAGCTTTCTTT. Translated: CASRGTGTGGTEAFF.

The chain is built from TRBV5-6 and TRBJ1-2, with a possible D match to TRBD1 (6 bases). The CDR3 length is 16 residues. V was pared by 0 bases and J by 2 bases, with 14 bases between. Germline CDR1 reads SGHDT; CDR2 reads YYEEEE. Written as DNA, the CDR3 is TGTGCCAGCAGCTTGGGAACAGGGTGGGGCAACTATGGCTACACCTTC. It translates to CASSLGTGWGNYGYTF.

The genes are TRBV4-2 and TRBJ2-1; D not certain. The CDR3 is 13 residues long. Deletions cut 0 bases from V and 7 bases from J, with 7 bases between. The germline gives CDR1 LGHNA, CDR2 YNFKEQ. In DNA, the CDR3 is TGTGCCAGCAGCCAAGATCGCGAGAATGAGCAGTTCTTC. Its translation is CASSQDRENEQFF.

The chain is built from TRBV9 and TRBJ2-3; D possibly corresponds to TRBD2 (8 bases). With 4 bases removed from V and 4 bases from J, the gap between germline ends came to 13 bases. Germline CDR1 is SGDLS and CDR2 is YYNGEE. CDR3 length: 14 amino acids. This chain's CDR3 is CASSPGGGPDTQYF. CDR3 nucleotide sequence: TGTGCCAGCAGCCCGGGAGGGGGCCCAGATACGCAGTATTTT.

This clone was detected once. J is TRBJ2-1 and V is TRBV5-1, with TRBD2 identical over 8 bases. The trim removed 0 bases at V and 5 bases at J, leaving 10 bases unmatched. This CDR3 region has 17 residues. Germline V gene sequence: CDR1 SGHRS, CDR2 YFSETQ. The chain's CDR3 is CASSLAQRGREDNEQFF. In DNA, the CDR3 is TGCGCCAGCAGCTTGGCCCAGCGGGGGCGAGAGGACAATGAGCAGTTCTTC. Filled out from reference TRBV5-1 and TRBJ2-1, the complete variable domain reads KAGVTQTPRYLIKTRGQQVTLSCSPISGHRSVSWYQQTPGQGLQFLFEYFSETQRNKGNFPGRFSGRQFSNSRSEMNVSTLELGDSALYLCASSLAQRGREDNEQFFGPGTRLTVL.

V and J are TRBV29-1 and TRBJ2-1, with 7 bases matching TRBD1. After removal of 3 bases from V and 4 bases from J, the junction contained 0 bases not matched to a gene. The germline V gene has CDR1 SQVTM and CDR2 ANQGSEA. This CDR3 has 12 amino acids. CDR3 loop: CSVETGYNEQFF. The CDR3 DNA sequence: TGCAGCGTTGAGACAGGGTACAATGAGCAGTTCTTC.

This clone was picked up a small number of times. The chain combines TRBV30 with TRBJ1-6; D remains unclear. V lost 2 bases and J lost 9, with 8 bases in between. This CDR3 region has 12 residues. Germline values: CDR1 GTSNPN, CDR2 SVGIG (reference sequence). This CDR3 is CAWSSRGSPLHF. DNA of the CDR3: TGTGCCTGGAGTTCGCGGGGTTCACCCCTCCACTTT.

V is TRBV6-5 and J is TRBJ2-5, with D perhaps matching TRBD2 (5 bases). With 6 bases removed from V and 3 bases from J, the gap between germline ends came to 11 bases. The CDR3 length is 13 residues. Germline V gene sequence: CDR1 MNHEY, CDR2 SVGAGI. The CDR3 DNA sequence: TGTGCCAGCAGACCACCGGGAAAAGAGACCCAGTACTTC. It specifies CASRPPGKETQYF.

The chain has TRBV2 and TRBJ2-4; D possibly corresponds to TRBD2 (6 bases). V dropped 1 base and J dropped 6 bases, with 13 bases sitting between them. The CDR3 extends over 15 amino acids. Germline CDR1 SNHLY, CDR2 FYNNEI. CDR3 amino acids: CASSEELAVSNIQYF. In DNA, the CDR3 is TGTGCCAGCAGTGAAGAGTTAGCGGTTTCAAACATTCAGTACTTC.

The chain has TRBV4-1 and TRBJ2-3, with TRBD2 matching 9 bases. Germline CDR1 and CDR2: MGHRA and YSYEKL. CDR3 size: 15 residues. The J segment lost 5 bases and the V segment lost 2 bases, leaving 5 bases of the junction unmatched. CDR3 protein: CASSQSSGNGDTQYF. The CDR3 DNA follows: TGCGCCAGCAGCCAATCTAGCGGGAACGGAGATACGCAGTATTTT.

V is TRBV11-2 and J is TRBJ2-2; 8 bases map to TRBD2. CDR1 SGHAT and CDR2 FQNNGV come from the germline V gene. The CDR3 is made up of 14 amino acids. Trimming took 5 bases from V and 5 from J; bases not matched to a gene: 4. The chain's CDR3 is CASSLGLATGELFF. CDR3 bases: TGTGCCAGCAGCCTCGGACTAGCAACCGGGGAGCTGTTTTTT.

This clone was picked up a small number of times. The chain's CDR3 is CASSHRDRGSYEQYF. The CDR3 DNA sequence: TGCGCCAGCAGCCACCGGGACAGGGGATCCTACGAGCAGTACTTC. This rearrangement joins TRBV5-1 to TRBJ2-7, with 10 bases matching TRBD1. Germline V gene sequence: CDR1 SGHRS, CDR2 YFSETQ. CDR3 length: 15 amino acids. The trim removed 4 bases at V and 1 base at J, leaving 5 bases unmatched.

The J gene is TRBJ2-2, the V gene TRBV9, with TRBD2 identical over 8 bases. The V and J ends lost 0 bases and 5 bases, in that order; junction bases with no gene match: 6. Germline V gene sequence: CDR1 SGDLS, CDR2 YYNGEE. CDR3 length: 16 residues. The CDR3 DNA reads TGTGCCAGCAGCGTAGTCGGACTAGCCAATACCGGGGAGCTGTTTTTT. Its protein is CASSVVGLANTGELFF.

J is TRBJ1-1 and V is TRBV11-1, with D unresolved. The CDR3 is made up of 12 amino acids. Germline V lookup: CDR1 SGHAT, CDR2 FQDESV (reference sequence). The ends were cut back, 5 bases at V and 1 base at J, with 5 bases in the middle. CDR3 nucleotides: TGTGCCAGCAGCCGACAGAACACTGAAGCTTTCTTT. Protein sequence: CASSRQNTEAFF.

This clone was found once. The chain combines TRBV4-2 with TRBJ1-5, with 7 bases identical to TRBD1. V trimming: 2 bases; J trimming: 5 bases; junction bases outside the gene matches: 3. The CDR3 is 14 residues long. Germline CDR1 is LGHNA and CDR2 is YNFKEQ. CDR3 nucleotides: TGTGCCAGCAGCCAAAGGGACAGCCATCAGCCCCAGCATTTT. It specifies CASSQRDSHQPQHF.

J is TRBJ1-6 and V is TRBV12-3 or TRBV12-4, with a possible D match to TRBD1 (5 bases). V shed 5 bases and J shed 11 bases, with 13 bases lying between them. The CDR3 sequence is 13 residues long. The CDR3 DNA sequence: TGTGCCAGCAGTGGGGCCCGGACGGCACCCCTCCACTTT. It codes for CASSGARTAPLHF.

CDR3 nucleotide sequence: TGTGCCACCAAGACAGGGACAGATACGCAGTATTTT. It encodes CATKTGTDTQYF. This rearrangement joins TRBV15 to TRBJ2-3; the match to TRBD1 covers 7 bases. Germline assignment: CDR1 LNHNV and CDR2 YYDKDF (reference sequence). J lost 3 bases, V lost 7 bases, and 1 base had no gene match. This CDR3 region has 12 residues.

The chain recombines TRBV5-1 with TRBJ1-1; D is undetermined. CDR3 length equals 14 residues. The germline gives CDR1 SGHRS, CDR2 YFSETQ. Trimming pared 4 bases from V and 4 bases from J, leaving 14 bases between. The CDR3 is CASSPTRGPTEAFF. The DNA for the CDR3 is TGCGCCAGCAGCCCCACTCGGGGTCCCACTGAAGCTTTCTTT.

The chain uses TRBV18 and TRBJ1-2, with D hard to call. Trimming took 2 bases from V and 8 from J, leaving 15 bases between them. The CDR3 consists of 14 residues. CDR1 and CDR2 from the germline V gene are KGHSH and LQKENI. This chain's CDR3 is CASSPDTGPEGYTF. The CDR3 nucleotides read TGTGCCAGCTCACCAGATACCGGGCCCGAGGGCTACACCTTC.

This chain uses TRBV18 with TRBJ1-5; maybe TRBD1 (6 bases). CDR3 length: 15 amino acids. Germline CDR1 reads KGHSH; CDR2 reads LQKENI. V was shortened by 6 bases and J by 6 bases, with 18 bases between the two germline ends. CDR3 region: CASSLRRQEGQPQHF. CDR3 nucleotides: TGTGCCAGCTCCCTAAGGAGACAGGAGGGTCAGCCCCAGCATTTT.

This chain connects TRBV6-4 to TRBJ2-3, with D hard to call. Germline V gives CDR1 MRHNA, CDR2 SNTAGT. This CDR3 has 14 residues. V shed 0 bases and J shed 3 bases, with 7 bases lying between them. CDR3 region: CASSDSAETDTQYF. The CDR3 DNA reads TGTGCCAGCAGTGACTCCGCAGAAACAGATACGCAGTATTTT.

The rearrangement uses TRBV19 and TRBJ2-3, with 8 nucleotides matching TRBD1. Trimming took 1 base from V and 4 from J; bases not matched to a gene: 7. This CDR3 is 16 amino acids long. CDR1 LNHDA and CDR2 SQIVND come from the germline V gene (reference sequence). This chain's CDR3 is CASSIVPGGMADTQYF. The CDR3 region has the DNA TGTGCCAGTAGTATAGTTCCAGGGGGCATGGCAGATACGCAGTATTTT.